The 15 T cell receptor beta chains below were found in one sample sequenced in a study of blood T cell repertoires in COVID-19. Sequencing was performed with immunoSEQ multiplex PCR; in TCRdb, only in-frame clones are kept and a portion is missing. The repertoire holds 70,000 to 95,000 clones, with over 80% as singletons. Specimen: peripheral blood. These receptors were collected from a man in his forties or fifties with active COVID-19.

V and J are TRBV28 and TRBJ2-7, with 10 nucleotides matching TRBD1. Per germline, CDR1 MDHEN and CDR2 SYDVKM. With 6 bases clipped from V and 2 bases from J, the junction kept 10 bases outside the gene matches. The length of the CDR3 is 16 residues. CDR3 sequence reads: CASSKHWGQGPYEQYF. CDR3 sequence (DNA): TGTGCCAGCAGCAAACACTGGGGACAGGGGCCCTACGAGCAGTACTTC.

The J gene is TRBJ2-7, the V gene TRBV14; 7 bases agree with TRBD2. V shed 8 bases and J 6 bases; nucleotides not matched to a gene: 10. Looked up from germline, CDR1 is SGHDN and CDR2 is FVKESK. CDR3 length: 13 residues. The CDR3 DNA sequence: TGTGCCAGCGGCGGGGGTGATAGCGGCGAGCAGTACTTC. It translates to CASGGGDSGEQYF.

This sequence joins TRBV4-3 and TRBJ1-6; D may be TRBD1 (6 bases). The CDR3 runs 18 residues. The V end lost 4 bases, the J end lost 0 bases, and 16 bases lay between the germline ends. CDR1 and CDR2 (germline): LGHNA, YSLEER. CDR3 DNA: TGCGCCAGCAGCCCGCGTTGGGGGCAGAGCTCCTATAATTCACCCCTCCACTTT. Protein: CASSPRWGQSSYNSPLHF.

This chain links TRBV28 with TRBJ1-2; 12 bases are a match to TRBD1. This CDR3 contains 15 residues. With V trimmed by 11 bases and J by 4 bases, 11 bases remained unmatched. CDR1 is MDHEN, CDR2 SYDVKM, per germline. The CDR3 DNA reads TGTGCCTGCACCGGGACAGGGGGCGGAGGCTATGGCTACACCTTC. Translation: CACTGTGGGGYGYTF.

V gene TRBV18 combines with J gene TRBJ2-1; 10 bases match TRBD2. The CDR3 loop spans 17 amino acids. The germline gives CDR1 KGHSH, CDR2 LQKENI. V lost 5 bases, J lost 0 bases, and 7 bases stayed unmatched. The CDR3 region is CASSTVSGGGSYNEQFF. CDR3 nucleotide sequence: TGTGCCAGCTCAACCGTAAGCGGGGGGGGCTCCTACAATGAGCAGTTCTTC.

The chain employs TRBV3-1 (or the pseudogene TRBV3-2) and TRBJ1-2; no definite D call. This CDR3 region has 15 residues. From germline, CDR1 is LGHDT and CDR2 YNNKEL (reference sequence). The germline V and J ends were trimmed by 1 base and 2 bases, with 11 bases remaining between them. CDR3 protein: CASSQGGGLNYGYTF. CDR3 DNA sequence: TGTGCCAGCAGCCAAGGTGGAGGATTGAACTATGGCTACACCTTC.

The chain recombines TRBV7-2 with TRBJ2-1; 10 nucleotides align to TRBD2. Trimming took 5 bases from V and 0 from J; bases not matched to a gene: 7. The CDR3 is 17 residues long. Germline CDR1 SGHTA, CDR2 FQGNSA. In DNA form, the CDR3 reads TGTGCCAGCAGCCCGCGGGAGCGGGGGGGCTCCTACAATGAGCAGTTCTTC. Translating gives CASSPRERGGSYNEQFF. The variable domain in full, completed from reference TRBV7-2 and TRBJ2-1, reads GAGVSQSPSNKVTEKGKDVELRCDPISGHTALYWYRQSLGQGLEFLIYFQGNSAPDKSGLPSDRFSAERTGGSVSTLTIQRTQQEDSAVYLCASSPRERGGSYNEQFFGPGTRLTVL.

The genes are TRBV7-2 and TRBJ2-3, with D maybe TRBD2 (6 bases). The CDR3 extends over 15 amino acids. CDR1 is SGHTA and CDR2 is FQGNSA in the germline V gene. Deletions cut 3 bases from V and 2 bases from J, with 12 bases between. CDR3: CASSFPGVYTDTQYF. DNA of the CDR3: TGTGCCAGCAGCTTTCCGGGGGTTTACACAGATACGCAGTATTTT.

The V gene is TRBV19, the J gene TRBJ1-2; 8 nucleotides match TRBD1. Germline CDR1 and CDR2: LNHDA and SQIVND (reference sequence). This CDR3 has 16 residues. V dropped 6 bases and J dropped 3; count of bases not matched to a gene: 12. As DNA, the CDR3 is TGTGCCAGTAGCCCCAGGGGGGGACAGGCGCACTATGGCTACACCTTC. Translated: CASSPRGGQAHYGYTF. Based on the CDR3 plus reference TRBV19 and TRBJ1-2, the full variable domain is DGGITQSPKYLFRKEGQNVTLSCEQNLNHDAMYWYRQDPGQGLRLIYYSQIVNDFQKGDIAEGYSVSREKKESFPLTVTSAQKNPTAFYLCASSPRGGQAHYGYTFGSGTRLTVV.

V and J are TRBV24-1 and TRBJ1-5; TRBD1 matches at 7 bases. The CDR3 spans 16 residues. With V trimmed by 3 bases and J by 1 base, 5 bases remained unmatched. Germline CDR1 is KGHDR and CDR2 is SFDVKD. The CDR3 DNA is TGTGCCACCAGTGATACACAGGGGTCCAGCAATCAGCCCCAGCATTTT. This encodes CATSDTQGSSNQPQHF.

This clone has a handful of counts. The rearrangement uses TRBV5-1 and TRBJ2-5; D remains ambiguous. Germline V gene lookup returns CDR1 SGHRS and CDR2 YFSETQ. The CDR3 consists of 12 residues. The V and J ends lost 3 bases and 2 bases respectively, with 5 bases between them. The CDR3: CASSSSQETQYF. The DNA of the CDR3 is TGCGCCAGCAGCTCCTCGCAAGAGACCCAGTACTTC.

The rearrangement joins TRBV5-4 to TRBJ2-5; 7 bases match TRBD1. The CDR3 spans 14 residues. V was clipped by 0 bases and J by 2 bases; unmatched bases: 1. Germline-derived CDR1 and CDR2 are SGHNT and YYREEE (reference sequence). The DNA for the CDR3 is TGTGCCAGCAGCTTGGCCAGGGGGCAAGAGACCCAGTACTTC. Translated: CASSLARGQETQYF.

The CDR3 region is CASSQDLVSTGSYGYTF. The CDR3 region has the DNA TGTGCCAGCAGCCAAGATTTGGTCAGTACAGGGTCCTATGGCTACACCTTC. This chain links TRBV14 with TRBJ1-2; D possibly corresponds to TRBD1 (6 bases). V gave up 0 bases and J gave up 4 bases, with 18 bases separating them. CDR3 length equals 17 residues. CDR1 SGHDN and CDR2 FVKESK come from the germline V gene.

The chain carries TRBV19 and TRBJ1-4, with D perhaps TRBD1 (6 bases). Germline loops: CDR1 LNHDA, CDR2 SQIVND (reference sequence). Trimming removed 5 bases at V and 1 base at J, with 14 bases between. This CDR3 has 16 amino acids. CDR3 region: CASSADRWQTNEKLFF. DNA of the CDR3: TGTGCCAGTAGTGCCGACAGGTGGCAAACTAATGAAAAACTGTTTTTT.

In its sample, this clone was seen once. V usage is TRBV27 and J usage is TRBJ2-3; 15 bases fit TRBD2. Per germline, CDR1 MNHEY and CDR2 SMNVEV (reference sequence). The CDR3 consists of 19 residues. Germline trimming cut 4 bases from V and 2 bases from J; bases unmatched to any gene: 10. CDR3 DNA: TGTGCCAGCAGTTCTCGGGGACTAGCGGGGGGCCAATACACAGATACGCAGTATTTT. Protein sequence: CASSSRGLAGGQYTDTQYF.